This T cell receptor beta chain was obtained from a study of graft-versus-host responses after intestinal transplantation. Findings and limits, study-wide: The highest levels of circulating GvH clones went along with early declines in HvG clones after transplant. Detected in recipient marrow were GvH clones, some of which were first observed in ileum or blood. Some patients had graft-donor T cell macrochimerism, and their allografts showed high graft-versus-host to host-versus-graft clonal ratios.

Profiling relied on immunoSEQ multiplex PCR, and the TCRdb table lists in-frame clones only, not all of them. The data show about 25,000 clones, with around 94% seen just once and 0.82% held by the top ten. With regard to this clone: Its antigen is not identified.

Trimming stripped 4 bases from V and 5 bases from J, with 6 bases between. CDR3 length: 12 amino acids. The germline V gene has CDR1 SEHNR and CDR2 FQNEAQ (reference sequence). The J gene is TRBJ1-5, the V gene TRBV7-9; D gene ambiguous. The receptor was isolated from a human patient who received an intestinal transplant, so some T cells may come from the graft donor. This material consisted of PBMCs, taken just over 29 days after intestinal transplant. The CDR3 nucleotides are TGTGCCAGCAGCTCCCTTTATCAGCCCCAGCATTTT. Translation: CASSSLYQPQHF. Using reference TRBV7-9 and TRBJ1-5 for the parts outside the CDR3, the full variable domain is DTGVSQNPRHKITKRGQNVTFRCDPISEHNRLYWYRQTLGQGPEFLTYFQNEAQLEKSRLLSDRFSAERPKGSFSTLEIQRTEQGDSAMYLCASSSLYQPQHFGDGTRLSIL.